Following are 30 T cell receptor beta chains from one sample sequenced in a study of cytomegalovirus exposure and HLA in healthy donors (dated by TCRdb to the late 2010s). Libraries came from the immunoSEQ multiplex PCR assay. For the multiplex PCR, a mixture combining 60 forward primers for TCR Vbeta segments and 13 reverse primers for TCR Jbeta segments was used. Here the immuneACCESS table is served through TCRdb, limited to in-frame sequences with V and J called. Missing clones are a known gap in these copies; in checked studies unresolved V genes cover under half, and the rest lacks a known reason. For this sample there are about 300,000 clones; 75% to 90% appear just once. The ten biggest clones cover 3.5% to 4% of the sample. The sequenced sample consisted of PBMCs. These receptors all come from a man aged 35 to 55 in good health and CMV-seropositive.

The chain employs TRBV4-1 and TRBJ1-1; tentative D call: TRBD1 (6 bases). The CDR3 is made up of 15 amino acids. Per germline, CDR1 MGHRA and CDR2 YSYEKL. V was pared by 2 bases and J by 1 base, with 11 bases between. As DNA, the CDR3 is TGCGCCAGCAGCCAACCCTTAGGGGGGAACACTGAAGCTTTCTTT. It translates to CASSQPLGGNTEAFF.

The chain employs TRBV6-6 and TRBJ2-2, with TRBD1 matching 9 bases. This CDR3 is 16 amino acids long. Germline lookup yields CDR1 MNHNY and CDR2 SVGAGI (reference sequence). V lost 6 bases and J lost 0; bases outside the gene matches: 5. CDR3 residues: CASRDTGGANTGELFF. CDR3 coding DNA: TGTGCCAGCAGGGATACAGGGGGCGCGAACACCGGGGAGCTGTTTTTT.

The chain uses TRBV19 and TRBJ2-3; TRBD2 aligns across 11 bases. Trimming removed 4 bases from V and 2 bases from J; junction bases left unmatched: 5. CDR3 length: 16 residues. The germline V gene has CDR1 LNHDA and CDR2 SQIVND (reference sequence). The CDR3 DNA reads as TGTGCCAGTAGTACGGGGACTAGCGGACTCACAGATACGCAGTATTTT. Residues: CASSTGTSGLTDTQYF.

V gene TRBV5-3 combines with J gene TRBJ2-3, with 11 bases aligning to TRBD2. TRBV5-3 is sorted into the ORF group, with uncertain function. Germline trimming cut 5 bases from V and 1 base from J; bases unmatched to any gene: 6. This CDR3 contains 16 residues. CDR3 amino acids: CARRPLAGGGTDTQYF. CDR3 bases: TGTGCCAGAAGACCTCTAGCGGGAGGTGGCACAGATACGCAGTATTTT.

This rearrangement joins TRBV27 to TRBJ2-3, with D perhaps matching TRBD2 (5 bases). The CDR3 totals 14 residues. V was pared by 3 bases and J by 5 bases, with 12 bases between. The germline V gene has CDR1 MNHEY and CDR2 SMNVEV (reference sequence). The CDR3 loop is CASSFREGKDTQYF. The CDR3, as DNA: TGTGCCAGCAGTTTTCGAGAGGGCAAAGATACGCAGTATTTT.

The chain employs TRBV28 and TRBJ2-7, with D tentatively TRBD2 (5 bases). Germline assignment: CDR1 MDHEN and CDR2 SYDVKM. V was cut by 10 bases and J by 2 bases, with 9 bases left in between. The CDR3 covers 11 residues. The CDR3 protein is CATKAAYEQYF. CDR3 nucleotide sequence: TGTGCCACTAAAGCGGCCTACGAGCAGTACTTC.

The chain recombines TRBV7-2 with TRBJ1-1, with D possibly TRBD1 on 6 matching bases. Germline CDR1 reads SGHTA; CDR2 reads FQGNSA. This CDR3 region has 16 residues. The V end lost 2 bases, the J end lost 4 bases, and 17 bases lay between the germline ends. The CDR3 sequence: CASSLQVGGRGTEAFF. Here the CDR3 DNA reads TGTGCCAGCAGCTTACAGGTCGGGGGGCGCGGCACTGAAGCTTTCTTT.

Only one count was recorded for this clone. The chain couples TRBV7-2 to TRBJ2-7, with TRBD1 as a possible D gene (6 bases). CDR3 size: 16 residues. CDR1 SGHTA and CDR2 FQGNSA come from the germline V gene. The V gene lost 4 bases and the J gene lost 2 bases, with 18 bases spanning the gap. CDR3 nucleotide sequence: TGTGCCAGCAGCTCAACGCGCCGGACAGCAACCTACGAGCAGTACTTC. Its protein is CASSSTRRTATYEQYF.

This clone was detected only once. This chain uses TRBV2 with TRBJ1-1; D unclear. This CDR3 region has 16 residues. The V end lost 3 bases, the J end lost 8 bases, and 22 bases lay between the germline ends. CDR1 is SNHLY, CDR2 FYNNEI, per germline. The CDR3 loop is CASSDTDRGALGEAFF. The CDR3, as DNA: TGTGCCAGCAGTGATACCGACCGGGGAGCCTTAGGAGAAGCTTTCTTT.

The chain joins TRBV7-3 to TRBJ2-3; D ambiguous. Germline loops: CDR1 SGHTA, CDR2 FQGTGA. The CDR3 has 15 amino acids. Trimming removed 1 base at V and 2 bases at J, with 10 bases between. The CDR3: CASSLNSGNTDTQYF. CDR3 DNA sequence: TGTGCCAGCAGCTTAAATTCAGGAAACACAGATACGCAGTATTTT.

This sequence joins TRBV19 and TRBJ2-1, with D perhaps matching TRBD2 (6 bases). The CDR3 has 16 amino acids. Germline-derived CDR1 and CDR2 are LNHDA and SQIVND (reference sequence). V was clipped by 7 bases and J by 4 bases, with 20 bases between them. The CDR3 loop is CASTHRAGLTYNEQFF. The DNA of the CDR3 is TGTGCCAGTACTCACCGGGCGGGACTTACGTACAATGAGCAGTTCTTC.

The chain recombines TRBV7-2 with TRBJ2-7; D may be TRBD2 (6 bases). CDR3 size: 14 residues. The V gene's germline CDR1 is SGHTA and CDR2 FQGNSA. Between the trimmed V and J ends, which lost 0 bases and 3 bases, there was a span of 9 bases. The CDR3 region is CASSLAHSGYEQYF. In DNA, the CDR3 is TGTGCCAGCAGCTTAGCGCATAGCGGCTACGAGCAGTACTTC.

The rearrangement links TRBV9 to TRBJ2-7, with 10 bases identical to TRBD2. Germline loops: CDR1 SGDLS, CDR2 YYNGEE. The J segment lost 2 bases and the V segment lost 3 bases, leaving 5 bases of the junction unmatched. The length of the CDR3 is 15 residues. The CDR3 DNA reads TGTGCCAGCAGCGCGGGGACTAGCGCTACCTACGAGCAGTACTTC. Translated: CASSAGTSATYEQYF.

This clone was seen a few times. V is TRBV30 and J is TRBJ1-1; no reliable D call. The CDR3 consists of 12 residues. Germline V gene lookup returns CDR1 GTSNPN and CDR2 SVGIG (reference sequence). The V gene lost 2 bases and the J gene lost 6 bases, with 10 bases spanning the gap. As DNA, the CDR3 is TGTGCCTGGAGTAGGAGAAACGCTGAAGCTTTCTTT. Translation gives CAWSRRNAEAFF. Variable domain in full (rest from reference TRBV30 and TRBJ1-1): SQTIHQWPATLVQPVGSPLSLECTVEGTSNPNLYWYRQAAGRGLQLLFYSVGIGQISSEVPQNLSASRPQDRQFILSSKKLLLSDSGFYLCAWSRRNAEAFFGQGTRLTVV.

The chain carries TRBV6-4 and TRBJ2-7; 14 bases agree with TRBD2. CDR3 length: 15 amino acids. Trimming removed 10 bases from V and 4 bases from J; junction bases left unmatched: 9. Germline V gene lookup returns CDR1 MRHNA and CDR2 SNTAGT. The CDR3 DNA reads TGTGCCACCTCCTCGTGGACTAGCGGGAGGTACGAGCAGTACTTC. It encodes CATSSWTSGRYEQYF.

The chain carries TRBV6-1 and TRBJ2-7; weak D call: TRBD2 (6 bases). Trimming left V 4 bases short and J 2 bases short, with 15 bases between. The CDR3 is 15 amino acids. Germline CDR1 reads MNHNS; CDR2 reads SASEGT. The DNA of the CDR3 is TGTGCCAGCAGTGTCCCGGAGGGACGGCCCTACGAGCAGTACTTC. As protein: CASSVPEGRPYEQYF.

J is TRBJ1-1 and V is TRBV29-1; TRBD1 aligns across 8 bases. From germline, CDR1 is SQVTM and CDR2 ANQGSEA. Losses at the gene ends were 6 bases for V and 5 bases for J; bases not matched to a gene: 5. The CDR3 has 12 amino acids. This chain's CDR3 is CSVTGGSTEAFF. The CDR3 DNA reads TGCAGCGTAACAGGGGGGTCGACTGAAGCTTTCTTT.

Comments on this clone: A junction boundary mismatches the germline segment, possibly from a read error. This chain connects TRBV7-9 to TRBJ2-7, with D uncertain. Germline CDR1 reads SEHNR; CDR2 reads FQNEAQ (reference sequence). The CDR3 totals 14 residues. CDR3 sequence (DNA): TGTTCCAGCAGCTCCCTACCTAGTCCCTACGAGCAGTACTTC. It specifies CSSSSLPSPYEQYF.

This chain uses TRBV18 with TRBJ2-3; D remains ambiguous. With 3 bases removed from V and 5 bases from J, the gap between germline ends came to 15 bases. The CDR3 contains 15 residues. Germline-derived CDR1 and CDR2 are KGHSH and LQKENI. In DNA form, the CDR3 reads TGTGCCAGCTCACCCCGAACCAGGCTATTAGATACGCAGTATTTT. This gives the protein CASSPRTRLLDTQYF.

V and J are TRBV4-1 and TRBJ2-1; 11 positions match TRBD2. Germline-derived CDR1 and CDR2 are MGHRA and YSYEKL. The CDR3 has 20 residues. J gave up 1 base and V 1 base, and 12 bases lay outside the gene matches. CDR3 in DNA: TGCGCCAGCAGCCAAGTCCGGACTAGCGGGCCTACCAATTCCTACAATGAGCAGTTCTTC. Its translation: CASSQVRTSGPTNSYNEQFF.

V usage is TRBV19 and J usage is TRBJ2-2, with 9 bases that match TRBD2. Germline-derived CDR1 and CDR2 are LNHDA and SQIVND (reference sequence). The CDR3 runs 18 residues. V gave up 1 base and J gave up 3 bases; unmatched junction bases: 9. DNA for the CDR3: TGTGCCAGTAGTATAGGACGGCGCGGGAGGGCCGACACCGGGGAGCTGTTTTTT. Translated, it gives CASSIGRRGRADTGELFF.

V is TRBV19 and J is TRBJ1-4; D is uncertain. The CDR3 consists of 14 residues. V gave up 6 bases and J gave up 0 bases, with 8 bases separating them. Germline loops: CDR1 LNHDA, CDR2 SQIVND (reference sequence). This CDR3 is CASRPGSTNEKLFF. The CDR3 DNA reads TGTGCCAGTAGACCGGGTTCAACTAATGAAAAACTGTTTTTT.

The chain recombines TRBV29-1 with TRBJ2-7; 8 nucleotides align to TRBD1. The CDR3 is 14 amino acids. Germline CDR1 SQVTM, CDR2 ANQGSEA. J gave up 5 bases and V 2 bases, and 8 bases lay outside the gene matches. CDR3 amino acids: CSVERTGGSHEQYF. In DNA form, the CDR3 reads TGCAGCGTTGAACGAACAGGGGGTTCCCACGAGCAGTACTTC.

The chain recombines TRBV28 with TRBJ2-2; 9 nucleotides match TRBD2. The CDR3 is 15 amino acids. After removal of 2 bases from V and 5 bases from J, the junction contained 3 bases not matched to a gene. Germline CDR1 MDHEN, CDR2 SYDVKM. CDR3 sequence (DNA): TGTGCCAGCAGTTTAGGCGGGAGGGTTACCGGGGAGCTGTTTTTT. Protein: CASSLGGRVTGELFF.

The chain links TRBV14 to TRBJ2-3, with a tentative D call TRBD2 (5 bases). The CDR3 has 16 amino acids. CDR1 and CDR2 (germline): SGHDN, FVKESK. V shed 1 base and J shed 0 bases, with 11 bases lying between them. The CDR3, as DNA: TGTGCCAGCAGCCAAGGTTCCAGCGGTAGCACAGATACGCAGTATTTT. It encodes CASSQGSSGSTDTQYF.

This chain's CDR3 is CASSFPGLAAQETQYF. The CDR3 region has the DNA TGTGCCAGCAGCTTCCCGGGACTAGCGGCCCAAGAGACCCAGTACTTC. The V and J genes are TRBV7-2 and TRBJ2-5, with 11 bases matching TRBD2. Per germline, CDR1 SGHTA and CDR2 FQGNSA. The CDR3 is made up of 16 amino acids. Trimming cost V 3 bases and J 1 base; bases outside gene matches: 4.

The rearrangement uses TRBV30 and TRBJ2-7, with 9 bases fitting TRBD2. Germline lookup yields CDR1 GTSNPN and CDR2 SVGIG (reference sequence). V trimming: 4 bases; J trimming: 3 bases; junction bases outside the gene matches: 4. The CDR3 length is 13 residues. The CDR3 nucleotides are TGTGCCTGGAATGCGGGAGGGCACTACGAGCAGTACTTC. As protein: CAWNAGGHYEQYF.

The V and J genes are TRBV18 and TRBJ1-5; no clear D. In germline, CDR1 is KGHSH, CDR2 LQKENI. The CDR3 extends over 15 amino acids. V was cut by 3 bases and J by 3 bases, with 12 bases left in between. The CDR3 region is CASSPVSTPNQPQHF. The CDR3 DNA reads TGTGCCAGCTCACCCGTGTCTACCCCCAATCAGCCCCAGCATTTT.

CDR3 loop: CSVEGGREEQYF. In DNA, the CDR3 is TGCAGCGTTGAAGGGGGAAGGGAGGAGCAGTACTTC. This chain connects TRBV29-1 to TRBJ2-7, with D possibly being TRBD2 (5 bases). V dropped 1 base and J dropped 7 bases, with 11 bases sitting between them. The germline V gene has CDR1 SQVTM and CDR2 ANQGSEA. The CDR3 contains 12 residues.

The rearrangement uses TRBV10-2 and TRBJ2-3, with 13 positions matching TRBD2. The trim removed 7 bases at V and 7 bases at J, leaving 5 bases unmatched. The germline V gene encodes CDR1 WSHSY and CDR2 SAAADI. CDR3 size: 14 residues. The CDR3 DNA sequence: TGCGCCAGCATGGTAGGGACTAGCGGGAATACGCAGTATTTT. This sequence encodes CASMVGTSGNTQYF.